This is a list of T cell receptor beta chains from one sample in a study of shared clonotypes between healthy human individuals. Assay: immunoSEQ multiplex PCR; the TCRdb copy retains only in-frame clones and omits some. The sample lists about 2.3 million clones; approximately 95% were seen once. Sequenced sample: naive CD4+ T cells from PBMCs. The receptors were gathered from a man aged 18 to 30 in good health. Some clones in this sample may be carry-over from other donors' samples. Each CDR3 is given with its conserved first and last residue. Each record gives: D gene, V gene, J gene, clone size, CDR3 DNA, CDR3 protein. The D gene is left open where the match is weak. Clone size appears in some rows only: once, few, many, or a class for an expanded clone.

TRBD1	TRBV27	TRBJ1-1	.	TGTGCCAGCAGTTCATCAGGGGGCGGGTACACTGAAGCTTTCTTT	CASSSSGGGYTEAFF
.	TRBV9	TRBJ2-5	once	TGTGCCAGCAGCTCAGACAGAGGACAAATCCAAGAGACCCAGTACTTC	CASSSDRGQIQETQYF
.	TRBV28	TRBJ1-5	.	TGTGCCAGCAGTTTTGACCTCACCCAGTGGCAGCCCCAGCATTTT	CASSFDLTQWQPQHF
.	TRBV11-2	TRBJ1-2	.	TGTGCCAGCAGCTTAGACCCCACCGGGACTTTTAACTATGGCTACACCTTC	CASSLDPTGTFNYGYTF
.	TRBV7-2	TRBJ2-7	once	TGTGCCAGCAGCTTATCTCGGACTGGTGCTTCTACGTACGAGCAGTACTTC	CASSLSRTGASTYEQYF
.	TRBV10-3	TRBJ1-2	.	TGTGCCATCAGTTGGGACATCCAAGCAGATGGCTACACCTTC	CAISWDIQADGYTF
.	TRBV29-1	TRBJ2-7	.	TGCAGCGTTTTGTCCGGGGCCAAGACCTACGAGCAGTACTTC	CSVLSGAKTYEQYF
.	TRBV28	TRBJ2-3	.	TGTGCCAGCAGGACTAGCACAGATACGCAGTATTTT	CASRTSTDTQYF
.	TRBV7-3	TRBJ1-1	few	TGTGCCAGCAGCTCCCAGCCAGCCATGAACACTGAAGCTTTCTTT	CASSSQPAMNTEAFF
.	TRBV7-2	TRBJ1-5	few	TGTGCCAGCAGCTTAAATCGGGGCAATCAGCCCCAGCATTTT	CASSLNRGNQPQHF
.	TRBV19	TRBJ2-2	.	TGTGCCAGTAGCACTCGGGGGCCTCCTATAGACACCGGGGAGCTGTTTTTT	CASSTRGPPIDTGELFF
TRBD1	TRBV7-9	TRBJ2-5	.	TGTGCCAGCAGCTTCCACAGGGGGCAAGAGACCCAGTACTTC	CASSFHRGQETQYF
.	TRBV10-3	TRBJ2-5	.	TGTGCCATCAGGGGCGGAGCCCAGGGGGAGACCCAGTACTTC	CAIRGGAQGETQYF
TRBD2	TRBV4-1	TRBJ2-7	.	TGCGCCAGCAGCCAAGTCAAGCGGGGGCCCCCCTACGAGCAGTACTTC	CASSQVKRGPPYEQYF
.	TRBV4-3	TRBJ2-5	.	TGCGCCAGCAGCCAAGTTGGCGGCCAAGAGACCCAGTACTTC	CASSQVGGQETQYF
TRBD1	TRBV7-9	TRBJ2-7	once	TGTGCCAGCAGCACGCGACAGGGGTCGGCCTACGAGCAGTACTTC	CASSTRQGSAYEQYF
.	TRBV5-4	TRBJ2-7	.	TGTGCCAGCAAGGATAGCGCAGCCTACGAGCAGTACTTC	CASKDSAAYEQYF
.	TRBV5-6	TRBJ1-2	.	TGTGCCAGCAGCTTCTGGCAGGGAGTCTTCTATGGCTACACCTTC	CASSFWQGVFYGYTF
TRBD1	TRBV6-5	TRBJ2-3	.	TGTGCCAGCAGTTACAACAGGGGGCGGAATACGCAGTATTTT	CASSYNRGRNTQYF
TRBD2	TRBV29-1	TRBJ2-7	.	TGCAGCGTAGGACTAGCGGGAGGGCCGTACGAGCAGTACTTC	CSVGLAGGPYEQYF
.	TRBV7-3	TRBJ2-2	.	TGTGCCAGCAGCCCGACCGTGGCTCAAACCGGGGAGCTGTTTTTT	CASSPTVAQTGELFF
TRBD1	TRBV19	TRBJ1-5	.	TGTGCCAGTGGGCAGGGGGCGAGGGGCAATCAGCCCCAGCATTTT	CASGQGARGNQPQHF
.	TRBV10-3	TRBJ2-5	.	TGTGCCATCAGTGGCGTTACGGGGTACGGGGAGACCCAGTACTTC	CAISGVTGYGETQYF
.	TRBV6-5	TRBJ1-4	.	TGTGCCAGCAGTGAAGGAGGGACTAATGAAAAACTGTTTTTT	CASSEGGTNEKLFF
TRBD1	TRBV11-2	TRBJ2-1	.	TGTGCCAGCAGCTCAGTAGGACAGGGATACTACAATGAGCAGTTCTTC	CASSSVGQGYYNEQFF
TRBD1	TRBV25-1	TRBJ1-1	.	TGTGCCAGCAGTCCACCGACAGGGCAAACTGAAGCTTTCTTT	CASSPPTGQTEAFF
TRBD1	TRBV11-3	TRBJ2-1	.	TGTGCCAGCAGCCCGAGGACAGGGGGGTCCTACAATGAGCAGTTCTTC	CASSPRTGGSYNEQFF
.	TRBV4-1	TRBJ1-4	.	TGCGCCAGCAGCCAAGAACTGAGAGGCGAAAAACTGTTTTTT	CASSQELRGEKLFF
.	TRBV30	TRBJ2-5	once	TGTGCCTGGACCCCCTTTGATGGGACCCAGTACTTC	CAWTPFDGTQYF
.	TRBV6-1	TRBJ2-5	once	TGTGCCACTTCAGGGCCGGGACCGGGGATTCCAACCCAGTACTTC	CATSGPGPGIPTQYF
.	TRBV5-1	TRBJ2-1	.	TGCGCCAGCAGCTCCCCGTTAGCACTTATAGGGTACAATGAGCAGTTCTTC	CASSSPLALIGYNEQFF
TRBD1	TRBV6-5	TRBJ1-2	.	TGTGCCAGCAGTAGGGACAGGGAATTCTATGGCTACACCTTC	CASSRDREFYGYTF
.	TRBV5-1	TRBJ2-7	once	TGCGCCAGCACAGGGGCAGACGAGCAGTACTTC	CASTGADEQYF
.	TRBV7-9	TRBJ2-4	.	TGTGCCAGCAGCGAAAGCTGGGGCAAAAACATTCAGTACTTC	CASSESWGKNIQYF
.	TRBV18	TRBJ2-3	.	TGTGCCAGCTCACCACCCGGATTCGTTACAGATACGCAGTATTTT	CASSPPGFVTDTQYF
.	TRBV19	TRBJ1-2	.	TGTGCCAGTAGTATTCGGGGAGTTCTCTATGGCTACACCTTC	CASSIRGVLYGYTF
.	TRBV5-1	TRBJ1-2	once	TGCGCCAGCAGCTTGGGGTTTGGTCACACCTTC	CASSLGFGHTF
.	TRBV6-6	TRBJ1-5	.	TGTGCCAGCACCCTGGGGGCGACGGCGTATCAGCCCCAGCATTTT	CASTLGATAYQPQHF
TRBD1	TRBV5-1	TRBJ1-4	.	TGCGCCAGCAGCCGGCAGGGGGCTGCAACTAATGAAAAACTGTTTTTT	CASSRQGAATNEKLFF
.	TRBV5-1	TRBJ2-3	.	TGCGCCAGCAGCTCGACAGATACGCAGTATTTT	CASSSTDTQYF
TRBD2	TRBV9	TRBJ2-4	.	TGTGCCCCTCCGGTGGGCGGGAGGGGACAAAACATTCAGTACTTC	CAPPVGGRGQNIQYF
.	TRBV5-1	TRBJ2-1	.	TGCGCCAGCAGCCCGCCGGGCAATGAGCAGTTCTTC	CASSPPGNEQFF
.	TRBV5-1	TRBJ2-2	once	TGCGCCAGCAGCTTGGCCCCGCCAGGGGAAGACGGGGAGCTGTTTTTT	CASSLAPPGEDGELFF
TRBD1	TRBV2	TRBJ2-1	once	TGTGCCAGCATCCCCGGACAGGGCTCCTACAATGAGCAGTTCTTC	CASIPGQGSYNEQFF
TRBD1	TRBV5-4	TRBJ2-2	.	TGTGCCAGCAGCTCGAGAACAGGGGGCCCCGGGGAGCTGTTTTTT	CASSSRTGGPGELFF
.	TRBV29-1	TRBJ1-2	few	TGCAGCGTGCCCGGGTGGGAGAACTATGGCTACACCTTC	CSVPGWENYGYTF
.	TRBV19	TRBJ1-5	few	TGTGCCAGTAGTGCCAATACCTGGAGCAATCAGCCCCAGCATTTT	CASSANTWSNQPQHF
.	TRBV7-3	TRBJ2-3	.	TGTGCCAGCAGCTTAAACCCGGGAGCTATCGCAGATACGCAGTATTTT	CASSLNPGAIADTQYF
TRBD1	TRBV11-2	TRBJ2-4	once	TGTGCCAGCAGCCGACAGGGGATGATGGCCAAAAACATTCAGTACTTC	CASSRQGMMAKNIQYF
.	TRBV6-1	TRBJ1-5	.	TGTGCCAGCAGTGAAGCGCAGAAGGGGCAGCCCCAGCATTTT	CASSEAQKGQPQHF
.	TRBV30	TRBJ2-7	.	TGTGCTGGGTCGAGGTTTGGTTCCTACGAGCAGTACTTC	CAGSRFGSYEQYF
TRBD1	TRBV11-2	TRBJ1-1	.	TGTGCCAGCAGGGCGACAGGGGGCTTTGCCACTGAAGCTTTCTTT	CASRATGGFATEAFF
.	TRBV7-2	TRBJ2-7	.	TGTGCCAGCAGCCCATCCCGGGCCGCGAGCTCCTACGAGCAGTACTTC	CASSPSRAASSYEQYF
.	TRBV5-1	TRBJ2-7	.	TGCGCCAGCAGCCGGAGGGACGGAACATACGAGCAGTACTTC	CASSRRDGTYEQYF
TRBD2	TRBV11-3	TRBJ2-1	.	TGTGCCAGCAGCTTAGAGGGCGGACTAGCGGGACTCTACAATGAGCAGTTCTTC	CASSLEGGLAGLYNEQFF